A single sample is the source of the 11 T cell receptor beta chains below, sequenced in a study of OX40 agonist ivuxolimab in advanced cancers. The table came from immunoSEQ multiplex PCR; TCRdb's copy has only in-frame clones and leaves some out. Of 60,000 to 90,000 clones in the sample, about 83% were seen once. The material sequenced was CD4+ or CD8+ T cells sorted from blood, taken in a trial of the OX40 agonist ivuxolimab. The source of these receptors is an adult with an advanced solid tumor such as melanoma, head and neck, liver or kidney cancer.

The chain recombines TRBV7-9 with TRBJ2-1; perhaps TRBD2 as D (5 bases). V was shortened by 8 bases and J by 0 bases, with 11 bases between the two germline ends. This CDR3 has 14 amino acids. Germline CDR1 and CDR2: SEHNR and FQNEAQ (reference sequence). In DNA form, the CDR3 reads TGTGCCAGCGTGCGGGCGAGCTCCTACAATGAGCAGTTCTTC. Translating it yields CASVRASSYNEQFF. Together with reference TRBV7-9 and TRBJ2-1, the CDR3 gives the full variable domain: DTGVSQNPRHKITKRGQNVTFRCDPISEHNRLYWYRQTLGQGPEFLTYFQNEAQLEKSRLLSDRFSAERPKGSFSTLEIQRTEQGDSAMYLCASVRASSYNEQFFGPGTRLTVL.

This clone was seen only once. CDR3 in amino acids: CAIQVGGPSGNTIYF. The CDR3 coding sequence is TGTGCCATCCAGGTGGGAGGGCCCTCTGGAAACACCATATATTTT. V is TRBV10-3 and J is TRBJ1-3; D gene ambiguous. The CDR3 is 15 amino acids. CDR1 ENHRY and CDR2 SYGVKD come from the germline V gene. Trimming cost V 8 bases and J 0 bases, with 14 bases left between them.

The rearrangement joins TRBV19 to TRBJ2-7; D is possibly TRBD2 (6 bases). V lost 10 bases to trimming and J lost 1 base, with 32 bases between them. Germline values: CDR1 LNHDA, CDR2 SQIVND (reference sequence). The CDR3 has 19 residues. DNA for the CDR3: TGTGCCACCAGTAGTGGCCCGGGAGTACGAGGGACCCGGTCCTACGAGCAGTACTTC. This gives the protein CATSSGPGVRGTRSYEQYF.

This clone was observed a handful of times. CDR3 bases: TGTGCCAGCAGCTTTACAAGCGGGAGGGCAGGTGGTGAGCAGTTCTTC. Its translation is CASSFTSGRAGGEQFF. This chain links TRBV11-3 with TRBJ2-1, with 10 positions matching TRBD2. Unmatched junction bases numbered 11, after V lost 3 bases and J lost 9 bases. This CDR3 is built from 16 residues. CDR1 is SGHNT and CDR2 is YENEEA in the germline V gene.

The chain carries TRBV19 and TRBJ1-2; 7 bases line up with TRBD1. From germline, CDR1 is LNHDA and CDR2 SQIVND (reference sequence). Trimming took 5 bases from V and 9 from J; bases not matched to a gene: 6. This CDR3 is 12 amino acids long. The CDR3 sequence: CASSADRPRYTF. The CDR3 DNA follows: TGTGCCAGTAGTGCGGACAGGCCCCGCTACACCTTC.

This rearrangement joins TRBV18 to TRBJ1-6; a possible D gene is TRBD1 (5 bases). This CDR3 has 18 residues. Germline V gene lookup returns CDR1 KGHSH and CDR2 LQKENI. V was shortened by 6 bases and J by 1 base, with 19 bases between the two germline ends. In nucleotides, the CDR3 is TGTGCCAGCTCTGATAAGACGGCCTCAGGGTCCTATAATTCACCCCTCCACTTT. Translating gives CASSDKTASGSYNSPLHF.

Note on this clone: The same CDR3 can be traced to other DNA sequences in this sample. The rearrangement joins TRBV5-1 to TRBJ1-4; 7 nucleotides agree with TRBD1. The junction had 5 bases not matched to a gene; V was cut back by 1 base and J by 5 bases. The CDR3 contains 15 residues. Germline assignment: CDR1 SGHRS and CDR2 YFSETQ. CDR3 residues: CASSLSGTANEKLFF. In DNA, the CDR3 is TGCGCCAGCAGCTTGTCCGGGACAGCGAATGAAAAACTGTTTTTT.

The V gene is TRBV1, the J gene TRBJ1-1. TRBV1 is recorded as a pseudogene. The CDR3 runs 13 residues. The CDR3: CTSSQEEDTEAFF. CDR3 sequence (DNA): TGCACCAGCAGCCAAGAAGAGGACACTGAAGCTTTCTTT.

The rearrangement uses TRBV9 and TRBJ2-5; tentatively, D is TRBD2 (6 bases). With 0 bases removed from V and 4 bases from J, the gap between germline ends came to 10 bases. The V gene's germline CDR1 is SGDLS and CDR2 YYNGEE. The CDR3 extends over 14 amino acids. CDR3 bases: TGTGCCAGCAGCGTAGAGGTGGGAGGAGAGACCCAGTACTTC. Its protein product is CASSVEVGGETQYF.

The chain combines TRBV18 with TRBJ1-5, with 7 nucleotides matching TRBD1. The germline CDR1 and CDR2 sequences are KGHSH and LQKENI. This CDR3 has 14 amino acids. The V and J ends lost 3 bases and 4 bases, in that order; junction bases with no gene match: 3. In nucleotides, the CDR3 is TGTGCCAGCTCACCTCGACAGGGTAATCAGCCCCAGCATTTT. It encodes CASSPRQGNQPQHF.

The V call is TRBV6-6, the J call TRBJ1-1, with 9 nucleotides matching TRBD1. The CDR3 loop spans 13 amino acids. J gave up 7 bases and V 6 bases, and 6 bases lay outside the gene matches. Germline lookup yields CDR1 MNHNY and CDR2 SVGAGI (reference sequence). Written as DNA, the CDR3 is TGTGCCAGCAGCCAAGGACAGGGGAGTGAAGCTTTCTTT. It specifies CASSQGQGSEAFF.